The TCR beta chain under discussion was sequenced for a study of identical twins. Each CDR3 protein gets one entry after TCRdb re-called the 5' RACE reads with MiXCR. The profile shows 500,000 to 550,000 distinct CDR3 sequences, around 20% of them singletons. This clonotype occurred a few times. The CDR3 loop spans 16 amino acids. CDR1 and CDR2 from the germline V gene are SGHTA and FQGNSA. The V end lost 4 bases, the J end lost 0 bases, and 13 bases lay between the germline ends. The sample was also reused in another study, on yellow fever vaccine responses in identical twins.

This clonotype originated in a woman in her late teens or twenties in good health. The sequencing sample was made of CD4+ T cells sorted from blood. The chain has TRBV7-2 and TRBJ2-1, with D possibly TRBD2 on 5 matching bases. The CDR3 bases are TGTGCCAGCAGCTCCCAGACTACCGGCTCCTACAATGAGCAGTTCTTC. It yields the protein CASSSQTTGSYNEQFF.